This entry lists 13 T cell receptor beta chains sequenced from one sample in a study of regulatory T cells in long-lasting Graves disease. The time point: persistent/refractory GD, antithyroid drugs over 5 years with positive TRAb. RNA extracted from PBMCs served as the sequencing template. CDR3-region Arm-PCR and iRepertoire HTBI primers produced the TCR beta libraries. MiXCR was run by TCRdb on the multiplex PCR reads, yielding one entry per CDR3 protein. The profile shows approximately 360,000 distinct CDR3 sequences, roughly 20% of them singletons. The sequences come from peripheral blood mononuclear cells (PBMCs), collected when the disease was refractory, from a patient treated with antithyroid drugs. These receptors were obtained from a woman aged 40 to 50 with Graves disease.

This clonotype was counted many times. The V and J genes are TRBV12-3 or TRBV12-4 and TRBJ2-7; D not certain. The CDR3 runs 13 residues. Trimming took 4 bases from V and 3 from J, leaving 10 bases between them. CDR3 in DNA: TGTGCCAGCAGTTGGGTACACGGCTACGAGCAGTACTTC. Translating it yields CASSWVHGYEQYF.

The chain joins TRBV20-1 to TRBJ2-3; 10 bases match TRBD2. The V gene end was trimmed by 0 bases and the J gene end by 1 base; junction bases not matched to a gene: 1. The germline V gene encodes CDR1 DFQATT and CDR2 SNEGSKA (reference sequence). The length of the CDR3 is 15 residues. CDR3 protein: CSARDGLAGTDTQYF. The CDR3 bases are TGCAGTGCTAGAGATGGACTAGCGGGCACAGATACGCAGTATTTT.

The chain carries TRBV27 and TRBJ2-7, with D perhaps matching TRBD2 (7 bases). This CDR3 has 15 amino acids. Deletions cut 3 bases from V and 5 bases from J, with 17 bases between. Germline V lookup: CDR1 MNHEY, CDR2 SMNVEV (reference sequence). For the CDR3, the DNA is TGTGCCAGCAGTTTCGGGGGGCCGCTCTCTGACGAGCAGTACTTC. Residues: CASSFGGPLSDEQYF.

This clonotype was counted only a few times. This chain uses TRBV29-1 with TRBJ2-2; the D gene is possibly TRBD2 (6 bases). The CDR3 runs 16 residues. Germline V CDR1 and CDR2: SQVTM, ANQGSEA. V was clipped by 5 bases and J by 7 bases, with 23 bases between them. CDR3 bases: TGCAGCGTTAGGGAGTGGGCAGGCATCGGGGGCGGGGAGCTGTTTTTT. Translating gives CSVREWAGIGGGELFF.

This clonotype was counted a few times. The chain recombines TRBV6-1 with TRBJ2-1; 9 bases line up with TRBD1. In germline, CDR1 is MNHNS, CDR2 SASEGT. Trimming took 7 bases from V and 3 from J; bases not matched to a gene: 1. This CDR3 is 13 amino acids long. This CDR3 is CASKDRGYNEQFF. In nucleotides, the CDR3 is TGTGCCAGCAAGGACAGGGGCTACAATGAGCAGTTCTTC.

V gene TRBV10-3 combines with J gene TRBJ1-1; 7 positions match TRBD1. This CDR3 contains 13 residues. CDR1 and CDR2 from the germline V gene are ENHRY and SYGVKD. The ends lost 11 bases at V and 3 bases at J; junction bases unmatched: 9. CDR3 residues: CAVHGQGDTEAFF. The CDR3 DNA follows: TGTGCCGTGCACGGCCAGGGGGACACTGAAGCTTTCTTT.

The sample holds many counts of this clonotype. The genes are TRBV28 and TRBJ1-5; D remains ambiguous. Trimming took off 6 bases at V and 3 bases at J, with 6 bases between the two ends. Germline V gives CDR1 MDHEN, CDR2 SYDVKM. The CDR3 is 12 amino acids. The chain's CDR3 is CASRTNNQPQHF. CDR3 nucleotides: TGTGCCAGCAGGACAAACAATCAGCCCCAGCATTTT.

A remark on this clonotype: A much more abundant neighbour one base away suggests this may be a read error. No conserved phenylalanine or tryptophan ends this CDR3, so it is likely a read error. The CDR3 bases are TGTGCCAGCAGCCTGGGACAGGGACGACAGCCCCAGCATCTT. Protein: CASSLGQGRQPQHL. This chain connects TRBV6-2 or TRBV6-3 to TRBJ1-5; TRBD1 agrees at 9 bases. V dropped 6 bases and J dropped 7; count of bases not matched to a gene: 7. The germline CDR1 and CDR2 sequences are MNHEY and SVGEGT. This CDR3 region has 14 residues.

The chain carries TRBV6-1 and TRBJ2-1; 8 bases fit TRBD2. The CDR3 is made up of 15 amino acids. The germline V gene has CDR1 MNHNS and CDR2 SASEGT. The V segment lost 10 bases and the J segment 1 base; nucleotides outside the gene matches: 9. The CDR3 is CATMGGGGSYNEQFF. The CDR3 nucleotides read TGTGCCACGATGGGGGGCGGGGGGTCCTACAATGAGCAGTTCTTC.

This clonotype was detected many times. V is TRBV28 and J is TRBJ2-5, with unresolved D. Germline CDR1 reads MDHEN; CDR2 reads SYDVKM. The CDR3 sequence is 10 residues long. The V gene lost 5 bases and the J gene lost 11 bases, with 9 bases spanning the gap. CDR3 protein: CASSRGIQYF. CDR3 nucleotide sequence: TGTGCCAGCAGTCGAGGTATTCAGTACTTC.

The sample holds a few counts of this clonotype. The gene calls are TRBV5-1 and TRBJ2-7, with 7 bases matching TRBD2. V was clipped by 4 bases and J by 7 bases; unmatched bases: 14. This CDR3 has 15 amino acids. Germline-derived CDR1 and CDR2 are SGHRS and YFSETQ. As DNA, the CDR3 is TGCGCCAGCAGCGAAGGGACTACCCAGCGGAGGGAGCAGTACTTC. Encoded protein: CASSEGTTQRREQYF.

The CDR3 DNA reads as TGCGCCAGCAGCCAAGAAACGAGGGGGACGATGAACACTGAAGCTTTCTTT. It is translated as CASSQETRGTMNTEAFF. The V gene is TRBV4-1, the J gene TRBJ1-1; maybe TRBD1 (6 bases). Germline CDR1 is MGHRA and CDR2 is YSYEKL. Trimming pared 0 bases from V and 0 bases from J, leaving 14 bases between. The CDR3 totals 17 residues.

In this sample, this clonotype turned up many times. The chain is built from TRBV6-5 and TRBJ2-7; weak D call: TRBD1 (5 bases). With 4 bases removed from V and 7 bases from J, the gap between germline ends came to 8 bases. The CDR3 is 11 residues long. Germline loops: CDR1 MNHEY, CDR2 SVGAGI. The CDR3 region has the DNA TGTGCCAGCAGTTCACAGGTTGAGCAGTACTTC. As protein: CASSSQVEQYF.